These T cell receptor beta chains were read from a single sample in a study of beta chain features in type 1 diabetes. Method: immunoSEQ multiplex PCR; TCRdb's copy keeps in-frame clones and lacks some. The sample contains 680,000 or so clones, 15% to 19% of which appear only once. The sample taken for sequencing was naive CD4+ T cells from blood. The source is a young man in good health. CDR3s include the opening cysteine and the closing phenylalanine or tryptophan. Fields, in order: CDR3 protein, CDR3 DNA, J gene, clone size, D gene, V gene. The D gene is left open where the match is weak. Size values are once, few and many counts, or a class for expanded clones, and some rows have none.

CAISEKIRGRTDTQYF,TGTGCCATCAGTGAAAAGATAAGGGGCCGCACAGATACGCAGTATTTT,TRBJ2-3,few,NA,TRBV10-3
CATSRDMELAGNEQFF,TGTGCCACCAGCAGAGATATGGAACTAGCGGGGAATGAGCAGTTCTTC,TRBJ2-1,NA,TRBD2,TRBV15
CASSLPRSRVPTNEKLFF,TGTGCCAGCAGCTTACCGAGGAGTCGTGTACCAACTAATGAAAAACTGTTTTTT,TRBJ1-4,NA,NA,TRBV7-2
CASSPSPGGGFSTDTQYF,TGTGCCAGCAGCCCTAGCCCCGGGGGGGGGTTTAGCACAGATACGCAGTATTTT,TRBJ2-3,NA,TRBD2,TRBV9
CASSSQGPESPLHF,TGTGCCAGCAGCTCACAGGGGCCAGAATCACCCCTCCACTTT,TRBJ1-6,NA,TRBD1,TRBV13
CASSQGGQTQLYGYTF,TGTGCCAGCAGCCAAGGGGGACAGACTCAACTGTATGGCTACACCTTC,TRBJ1-2,few,TRBD1,TRBV4-2
CASSFLGQGVSETQYF,TGTGCCAGCAGTTTCTTGGGACAGGGGGTTTCCGAGACCCAGTACTTC,TRBJ2-5,few,TRBD1,TRBV28
CASTPGDKVYEQYF,TGTGCCAGCACCCCTGGGGACAAGGTCTACGAGCAGTACTTC,TRBJ2-7,NA,NA,TRBV28
CASSLGTGATYNEQFF,TGCGCCAGCAGCTTGGGTACAGGGGCCACCTACAATGAGCAGTTCTTC,TRBJ2-1,few,TRBD1,TRBV5-1
CASSQATADIANYGYTF,TGCGCCAGCAGCCAAGCCACTGCGGACATAGCTAACTATGGCTACACCTTC,TRBJ1-2,NA,NA,TRBV4-3
CASSFAPWPSSETQYF,TGTGCCAGCAGCTTCGCGCCCTGGCCCTCGTCGGAGACCCAGTACTTC,TRBJ2-5,few,NA,TRBV7-9
CASSLRSDTQYF,TGTGCCAGCAGCTTGAGGTCAGATACGCAGTATTTT,TRBJ2-3,few,NA,TRBV5-6
CASIQDREGYTF,TGTGCCAGCATCCAGGACAGGGAAGGCTACACCTTC,TRBJ1-2,NA,TRBD1,TRBV7-2
CASSPPSGNLAKNIQYF,TGTGCCAGCAGCCCACCTAGCGGGAACCTAGCCAAAAACATTCAGTACTTC,TRBJ2-4,few,TRBD2,TRBV7-2
CASSPRGDRSYNEQFF,TGTGCCAGCAGCCCCCGAGGGGATCGTTCCTACAATGAGCAGTTCTTC,TRBJ2-1,few,NA,TRBV4-2
CASSLDYEQYF,TGTGCCAGCTCCCTAGATTACGAGCAGTACTTC,TRBJ2-7,few,NA,TRBV18
CSVGSGTGRNEQFF,TGCAGCGTTGGGTCCGGGACAGGGCGCAATGAGCAGTTCTTC,TRBJ2-1,few,TRBD1,TRBV29-1
CASSEQYEQYF,TGTGCCAGCAGTGAACAGTACGAGCAGTACTTC,TRBJ2-7,NA,NA,TRBV2
CASSFDGYNEQFF,TGTGCCAGCAGCTTCGACGGGTACAATGAGCAGTTCTTC,TRBJ2-1,NA,NA,TRBV7-3
CASSANPIQVRSPLHF,TGTGCCAGCAGTGCGAACCCGATCCAGGTTAGATCACCCCTCCACTTT,TRBJ1-6,few,NA,TRBV2
CASSLVGRGAYNEQFF,TGTGCCAGCAGCTTAGTGGGGCGGGGTGCCTACAATGAGCAGTTCTTC,TRBJ2-1,NA,NA,TRBV11-2
CASSLGAGGGTEAFF,TGTGCCAGCAGCCTGGGCGCGGGCGGGGGCACTGAAGCTTTCTTT,TRBJ1-1,NA,NA,TRBV11-2
CASSAYRGPGELFF,TGTGCCAGCAGTGCCTACAGGGGGCCCGGGGAGCTGTTTTTT,TRBJ2-2,NA,TRBD1,TRBV28
CASSETGLSSGNTIYF,TGTGCCAGCAGTGAGACGGGGTTGAGCTCTGGAAACACCATATATTTT,TRBJ1-3,few,NA,TRBV2
CAHSQGNYGYTF,TGTGCCCACTCACAGGGAAACTATGGCTACACCTTC,TRBJ1-2,NA,NA,TRBV30
CASSPGTGRYEQYF,TGTGCCAGCTCACCTGGGACAGGGCGCTACGAGCAGTACTTC,TRBJ2-7,few,TRBD1,TRBV18
CASSRLAGMNTGELFF,TGTGCCAGCAGTCGACTAGCGGGAATGAACACCGGGGAGCTGTTTTTT,TRBJ2-2,few,TRBD2,TRBV5-4
CASSEWGPGQYF,TGTGCCAGCAGTGAATGGGGCCCAGGGCAGTACTTC,TRBJ2-7,few,NA,TRBV25-1
CASQGSGPKDQYF,TGTGCCAGCCAGGGGAGCGGGCCAAAGGACCAGTACTTC,TRBJ2-5,NA,NA,TRBV6-6
CASSYGPKAFF,TGTGCCAGCAGTTACGGCCCCAAAGCTTTCTTT,TRBJ1-1,once,NA,TRBV6-6
CSESDTTDTQYF,TGCAGCGAGTCGGATACCACAGATACGCAGTATTTT,TRBJ2-3,few,NA,TRBV29-1
CASSSQGLAKNIQYF,TGTGCCAGTAGTAGTCAGGGGTTAGCCAAAAACATTCAGTACTTC,TRBJ2-4,NA,NA,TRBV19
CASSLGTHGELFF,TGCGCCAGCAGCTTGGGAACTCACGGGGAGCTGTTTTTT,TRBJ2-2,few,NA,TRBV5-1
CAWSPRLSDRGRRFGNQPQHF,TGTGCCTGGAGTCCCAGACTGTCGGACAGGGGGCGTAGGTTCGGCAATCAGCCCCAGCATTTT,TRBJ1-5,NA,TRBD1,TRBV30
CASSPRVRGKGETQYF,TGTGCCAGCTCACCTCGCGTCAGGGGCAAAGGCGAGACCCAGTACTTC,TRBJ2-5,NA,NA,TRBV18
CASSIDRGEQYF,TGTGCCAGTAGCATCGACAGGGGCGAGCAGTACTTC,TRBJ2-7,NA,TRBD1,TRBV19
CASSPANDEQYF,TGTGCCAGCAGCCCCGCAAACGACGAGCAGTACTTC,TRBJ2-7,NA,NA,TRBV7-9
CSVDGQGTSYEQYF,TGCAGCGTTGATGGACAGGGGACTTCCTACGAGCAGTACTTC,TRBJ2-7,NA,TRBD1,TRBV29-1
CASSQSGLGLETQYF,TGCGCCAGCAGCCAGTCGGGACTAGGGTTAGAGACCCAGTACTTC,TRBJ2-5,NA,TRBD2,TRBV4-3
CASSVGQGYEPQHF,TGTGCCAGCAGCGTAGGGCAGGGGTACGAGCCCCAGCATTTT,TRBJ1-5,NA,NA,TRBV9